These 10 T cell receptor beta chains were all obtained from the same sample, sequenced in a study of response to subunit inactivated influenza vaccine. TCRdb itself ran the RT-PCR reads through MiXCR, one entry per CDR3 protein. The table has hundreds of thousands of distinct CDR3 sequences, about 15% seen once. The sequences come from PBMCs from blood, collected about 14 days before vaccination. The receptors stem from a man between 50 and 59 years old who received an inactivated influenza vaccine.

V and J are TRBV5-1 and TRBJ2-7; 7 nucleotides align to TRBD1. The CDR3 covers 17 residues. Germline-derived CDR1 and CDR2 are SGHRS and YFSETQ. V shed 4 bases and J 3 bases; nucleotides not matched to a gene: 16. CDR3: CASSQRGRDSFYYEQYF. The CDR3 DNA reads as TGCGCCAGCAGCCAGAGAGGACGGGACAGCTTTTACTACGAGCAGTACTTC.

This clonotype has more than one count but fewer than ten. The V and J genes are TRBV5-1 and TRBJ2-3, with D perhaps TRBD2 (5 bases). Germline lookup yields CDR1 SGHRS and CDR2 YFSETQ. Trimming removed 4 bases from V and 6 bases from J, with 12 bases in between. The CDR3 consists of 13 residues. The CDR3 nucleotides are TGCGCCAGCAGCAAGGACTCCGGGGATACGCAGTATTTT. Encoded protein: CASSKDSGDTQYF.

Only a few counts were recorded for this clonotype. This sequence joins TRBV10-3 and TRBJ2-1; unclear D gene. This CDR3 has 13 amino acids. V lost 10 bases and J lost 0, with 10 bases in between. Looked up from germline, CDR1 is ENHRY and CDR2 is SYGVKD. CDR3 nucleotide sequence: TGTGCCACCGTTGGAACCTCCTACAATGAGCAGTTCTTC. Its translation: CATVGTSYNEQFF.

This clonotype showed up just a few times. This chain links TRBV5-1 with TRBJ2-5, with a tentative D call TRBD1 (7 bases). Per germline, CDR1 SGHRS and CDR2 YFSETQ. The CDR3 extends over 15 amino acids. V was shortened by 4 bases and J by 1 base, with 14 bases between the two germline ends. CDR3: CASSPWGDSQETQYF. The CDR3 coding sequence is TGCGCCAGCAGCCCGTGGGGGGACAGCCAAGAGACCCAGTACTTC.

At least ten counts were recorded for this clonotype. The chain links TRBV4-1 to TRBJ1-1; a possible D gene is TRBD1 (6 bases). Germline values: CDR1 MGHRA, CDR2 YSYEKL. This CDR3 comprises 15 residues. V lost 1 base and J 5 bases, leaving 14 bases between the germline ends. Here the CDR3 reads CASSQGWGARTEAFF. The CDR3 coding sequence is TGCGCCAGCAGCCAAGGGTGGGGGGCGCGAACTGAAGCTTTCTTT.

This chain uses TRBV10-3 with TRBJ1-1; D is ambiguous. The V and J ends lost 6 bases and 0 bases respectively, with 14 bases between them. CDR1 is ENHRY and CDR2 is SYGVKD in the germline V gene. The CDR3 spans 15 residues. The CDR3 bases are TGTGCCATCAGGGCTCAGGCGAGCATGAACACTGAAGCTTTCTTT. This translates into CAIRAQASMNTEAFF.

The chain uses TRBV3-1 and TRBJ2-1; 10 bases match TRBD2. CDR3 length equals 19 residues. Per germline, CDR1 LGHDT and CDR2 YNNKEL (reference sequence). V shed 4 bases and J 3 bases; nucleotides not matched to a gene: 15. The CDR3 coding sequence is TGTGCCAGCAGCCCAACGGTGGGGGCTAGCGGGAGCCTCTACAATGAGCAGTTCTTC. Translation: CASSPTVGASGSLYNEQFF.

This chain joins TRBV20-1 and TRBJ1-6, with D tentatively TRBD1 (5 bases). The germline V gene has CDR1 DFQATT and CDR2 SNEGSKA (reference sequence). The CDR3 runs to 14 residues. Trimming took 8 bases from V and 10 from J, leaving 21 bases between them. CDR3: CSQRTPEVLSPLHF. In DNA form, the CDR3 reads TGCAGTCAAAGGACACCCGAGGTCCTATCACCCCTCCACTTT.

CDR3 region: CASSTSRDAGELFF. The CDR3 coding sequence is TGTGCCAGCTCTACCTCTCGGGATGCCGGGGAGCTGTTTTTT. The rearrangement joins TRBV18 to TRBJ2-2; a weak D match, TRBD2 (5 bases). V dropped 6 bases and J dropped 6 bases, with 14 bases sitting between them. This CDR3 region has 14 residues. The germline gives CDR1 KGHSH, CDR2 LQKENI.

V gene TRBV2 combines with J gene TRBJ2-1; maybe TRBD2 (5 bases). CDR1 and CDR2 (germline): SNHLY, FYNNEI. The CDR3 totals 16 residues. V lost 6 bases and J lost 1, with 16 bases in between. CDR3 protein: CASRNLLRGSYNEQFF. The DNA of the CDR3 is TGTGCCAGCAGAAATTTACTTCGGGGATCCTACAATGAGCAGTTCTTC.